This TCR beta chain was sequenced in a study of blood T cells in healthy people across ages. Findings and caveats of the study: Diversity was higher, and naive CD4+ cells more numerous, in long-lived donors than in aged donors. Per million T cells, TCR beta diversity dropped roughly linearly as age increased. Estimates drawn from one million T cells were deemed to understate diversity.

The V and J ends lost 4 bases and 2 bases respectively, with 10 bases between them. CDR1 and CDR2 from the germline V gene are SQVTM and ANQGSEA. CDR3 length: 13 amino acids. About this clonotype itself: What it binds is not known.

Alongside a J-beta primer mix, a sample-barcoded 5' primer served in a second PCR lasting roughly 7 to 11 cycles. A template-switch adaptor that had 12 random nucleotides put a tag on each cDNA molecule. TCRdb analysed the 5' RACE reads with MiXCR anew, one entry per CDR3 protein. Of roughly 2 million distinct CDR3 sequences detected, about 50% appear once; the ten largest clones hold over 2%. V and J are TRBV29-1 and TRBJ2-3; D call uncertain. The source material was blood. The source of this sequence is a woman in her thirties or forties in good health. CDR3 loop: CSVATGLTDTQYF. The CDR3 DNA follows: TGCAGCGTTGCAACGGGCCTCACAGATACGCAGTATTTT.